This T cell receptor beta chain was obtained from a study of vaccination and CD4 T cells after COVID-19. Across the study: Convalescent donors: six male, four female; seven Caucasian, two Asian, one multiracial, two Hispanic.

Notes on this clonotype: Its antigen is not identified.

Treatment defined: approximately nine-day PBMC culture with coronavirus spike peptide pools or control peptides (ViraFEST assay). ViraFEST used peptide pools to expand antigen-specific T cells, then sequenced TCRs. The Oncomine TCR Beta short-read assay was what sequenced the DNA obtained from cultured CD4+ T cells. TCRdb ran MiXCR on the PCR reads and lists one entry per CDR3 protein. The sample contains about 18,000 distinct CDR3 sequences, roughly two fifths of which appear only once. General study findings and limits: Relatively few convalescent patients were studied, without early post-infection timepoints.

The V gene's germline CDR1 is SGHDT and CDR2 YYEEEE. The CDR3 contains 17 residues. V gave up 0 bases and J gave up 4 bases; unmatched junction bases: 11. The sequence was obtained from a human donor who had recovered from COVID-19. The sample here was CD4+ T cells from blood, cultured in vitro, taken after SARS-CoV-2 vaccination. The V call is TRBV5-6, the J call TRBJ2-5; 8 bases fit TRBD1. The CDR3 loop is CASSLAAGGGILETQYF. CDR3 DNA sequence: TGTGCCAGCAGCTTGGCCGCAGGGGGCGGTATCTTAGAGACCCAGTACTTC.